The entry that follows covers one TCR beta chain sequence. The data stem from a study of T cells after posttransplantation cyclophosphamide. Sequencing was performed with immunoSEQ multiplex PCR; in TCRdb, only in-frame clones are kept and a portion is missing. This sample yields about 66,000 clones, of which about 93% are seen a single time; roughly 2.9% belongs to the top ten. The V and J ends lost 4 bases and 8 bases respectively, with 15 bases between them. CDR3 length equals 13 residues. Germline V gene data show CDR1 as GTSNPN and CDR2 as SVGIG (reference sequence). The chain employs TRBV30 and TRBJ2-1; D not certain. Sequences were obtained from PBMCs. The receptor's source is a woman aged 25 to 45 in good health and a related stem cell transplant donor. The CDR3 sequence is CAWKVTRGDEQFF. CDR3 bases: TGTGCCTGGAAGGTCACCCGAGGCGATGAGCAGTTCTTC.